The present TCR beta chain was sequenced within a study of sequential checkpoint blockade in melanoma. On the study more broadly: Patients were randomized 1:1 to nivolumab-then-ipilimumab or ipilimumab-then-nivolumab first-line.

Study-wide points: T-cell fraction and clonality followed PD-L1 and CD8+ counts, not mutational load. Rising tumor T-cell fraction and clonality meant about 30 times likelier benefit.

Treatment described: randomized to nivolumab then ipilimumab (arm A) or the reverse (arm B). This CDR3 contains 16 residues. The germline V and J ends were trimmed by 1 base and 5 bases, with 16 bases remaining between them. The germline V gene has CDR1 KGHSH and CDR2 LQKENI. Clones were sequenced by immunoSEQ multiplex PCR, and TCRdb holds only the in-frame ones, with some missing. This sample has 5,000 to 6,000 clones, with about a quarter found just once. Worth noting for this clone: Its antigen remains unidentified.

The V and J genes are TRBV18 and TRBJ2-3, with TRBD2 as a possible D gene (6 bases). This sequence originates from a human donor with melanoma. Sequences were derived from tumor tissue (inferred from file names), sampled from a patient given nivolumab and ipilimumab in sequence. This CDR3 is CASSPLLGSVVDTQYF. Written as DNA, the CDR3 is TGTGCCAGCTCACCACTTCTCGGGAGTGTGGTAGATACGCAGTATTTT. Full variable domain (outside the CDR3, taken from reference TRBV18 and TRBJ2-3): NAGVMQNPRHLVRRRGQEARLRCSPMKGHSHVYWYRQLPEEGLKFMVYLQKENIIDESGMPKERFSAEFPKEGPSILRIQQVVRGDSAAYFCASSPLLGSVVDTQYFGPGTRLTVL.